Listed below are T cell receptor beta chains from one sample, sequenced in a study of post-analysis software for immune sequencing data. Each CDR3 protein is one row after TCRdb ran MiXCR on the PCR reads. The sample carries roughly 430,000 distinct CDR3 sequences, roughly 40% recorded once. The material sequenced was blood. The receptors originated from a girl between 2 and 10 years old with multiple sclerosis. Both conserved end residues are part of each CDR3. Fields, in order: D gene, J gene, V gene, clone size, CDR3 protein, CDR3 DNA. D genes are given only for firm matches. Clone size appears in some rows only: once, few, many, or a class for an expanded clone.

NA	TRBJ2-5	TRBV29-1	NA	CSVDPAGETQYF	TGCAGCGTTGATCCGGCGGGGGAGACCCAGTACTTC
NA	TRBJ2-3	TRBV7-8	NA	CASSVGWTYTDTQYF	TGTGCCAGCAGCGTCGGGTGGACCTACACAGATACGCAGTATTTT
TRBD2	TRBJ2-1	TRBV5-1	NA	CASKKLALGDEQFF	TGCGCCAGCAAAAAACTAGCGCTCGGTGATGAGCAGTTCTTC
TRBD1	TRBJ1-2	TRBV27	NA	CASSPTGPFGYTF	TGTGCCAGCAGCCCGACAGGGCCTTTTGGCTACACCTTC
NA	TRBJ2-6	TRBV28	few	CASSFISGANVLTF	TGTGCCAGCAGTTTCATCTCTGGGGCCAACGTCCTGACTTTC
NA	TRBJ2-1	TRBV28	NA	CASSIPGDEQFF	TGTGCCAGCAGTATTCCGGGGGATGAGCAGTTCTTC
NA	TRBJ1-1	TRBV6-5	few	CASSPGQWNTEAFF	TGTGCCAGCAGCCCTGGACAGTGGAACACTGAAGCTTTCTTT
NA	TRBJ2-3	TRBV20-1	few	CSARLSATQYF	TGCAGTGCTAGACTGTCGGCTACGCAGTATTTT
NA	TRBJ2-1	TRBV4-3	NA	CASSQDQAYNEQFF	TGCGCCAGCAGCCAAGATCAAGCTTACAATGAGCAGTTCTTC
TRBD2	TRBJ2-1	TRBV20-1	NA	CSARVFPASGRIYYEQFF	TGCAGTGCTAGAGTCTTCCCGGCTAGCGGGAGGATTTACTATGAGCAGTTCTTC
NA	TRBJ2-5	TRBV7-2	NA	CASSFFSTGHYQETQYF	TGTGCCAGCAGCTTCTTTTCGACGGGACATTACCAAGAGACCCAGTACTTC
NA	TRBJ2-3	TRBV7-2	NA	CASSLAAGDTQYF	TGTGCCAGCAGCTTAGCCGCAGGGGATACGCAGTATTTT
TRBD1	TRBJ1-2	TRBV11-2	many	CASSSDRGGYTF	TGTGCCAGCAGCTCCGACAGGGGAGGCTACACCTTC
NA	TRBJ2-4	TRBV12-3/TRBV12-4	NA	CASRGGLAGNIQYF	TGTGCCAGCAGGGGGGGACTGGCAGGAAACATTCAGTACTTC
TRBD1	TRBJ2-3	TRBV27	NA	CASSLLGQGLADTQYF	TGTGCCAGCAGTTTATTGGGACAGGGTCTAGCAGATACGCAGTATTTT
TRBD2	TRBJ2-3	TRBV12-3/TRBV12-4	NA	CASRLGGGAKDTQYF	TGTGCCAGCAGGCTTGGCGGGGGGGCGAAAGATACGCAGTATTTT
NA	TRBJ1-1	TRBV29-1	few	CSVVRGANPEAFF	TGCAGCGTTGTAAGAGGGGCAAATCCTGAAGCTTTCTTT
NA	TRBJ1-1	TRBV5-1	NA	CASSSISGNTEAFF	TGCGCCAGCAGCTCGATATCGGGGAACACTGAAGCTTTCTTT
NA	TRBJ2-1	TRBV14	NA	CASSQGVVGYNEQFF	TGTGCCAGCAGCCAAGGGGTCGTAGGGTACAATGAGCAGTTCTTC
TRBD1	TRBJ2-3	TRBV12-3/TRBV12-4	NA	CASNPGDRGADTQYF	TGTGCCAGCAACCCCGGGGACAGGGGCGCAGATACGCAGTATTTT
TRBD2	TRBJ2-3	TRBV12-3/TRBV12-4	NA	CASSLWASGNTDTQYF	TGTGCCAGCAGTTTATGGGCTAGCGGCAACACAGATACGCAGTATTTT
NA	TRBJ2-6	TRBV5-1	few	CASSLRVRGATGANVLTF	TGCGCCAGCAGCTTGAGAGTCAGGGGCGCAACTGGGGCCAACGTCCTGACTTTC
NA	TRBJ1-5	TRBV20-1	NA	CSARGTSNQPQHF	TGCAGTGCTCGCGGGACCTCAAATCAGCCCCAGCATTTT
NA	TRBJ1-2	TRBV5-1	NA	CASSLASGAEYGYTF	TGCGCCAGCAGCTTGGCCTCAGGGGCAGAATATGGCTACACCTTC
NA	TRBJ2-7	TRBV7-2	NA	CASSLVWLADYEQYF	TGTGCCAGCAGCTTAGTATGGCTAGCAGACTACGAGCAGTACTTC
NA	TRBJ2-3	TRBV10-3	few	CANKDDRGTDTQYF	TGTGCCAACAAGGACGACCGAGGCACAGATACGCAGTATTTT
NA	TRBJ2-3	TRBV15	few	CATRLGTSSTDTQYF	TGTGCCACCCGGCTTGGTACTAGCTCCACAGATACGCAGTATTTT
NA	TRBJ2-1	TRBV10-3	NA	CAISESEGSEQFF	TGTGCCATCAGTGAGTCGGAGGGATCCGAGCAGTTCTTC
NA	TRBJ2-3	TRBV3-1	NA	CASSHGGFADTQYF	TGTGCCAGCAGCCATGGTGGGTTCGCGGATACGCAGTATTTT
NA	TRBJ2-7	TRBV12-3/TRBV12-4	few	CASSLTPWGTGSYEQYF	TGTGCCAGCAGTTTAACCCCTTGGGGAACTGGCTCCTACGAGCAGTACTTC
NA	TRBJ2-1	TRBV29-1	many	CSRQWGTEQFF	TGCAGCCGGCAATGGGGTACTGAGCAGTTCTTC
TRBD1	TRBJ1-2	TRBV20-1	NA	CSAQMDRVYGYTF	TGCAGTGCTCAAATGGACAGGGTCTATGGCTACACCTTC
NA	TRBJ1-4	TRBV5-1	once	CASSDGTSNEKLFF	TGCGCCAGCAGCGACGGGACATCTAATGAAAAACTGTTTTTT
TRBD2	TRBJ2-1	TRBV4-3	NA	CASSQDPRTSGTRPPYNEQFF	TGCGCCAGCAGCCAAGATCCCCGGACTAGCGGCACCCGACCTCCTTACAATGAGCAGTTCTTC
TRBD2	TRBJ2-7	TRBV11-2	NA	CASSPRLAGSTYEQYF	TGTGCCAGCAGCCCACGACTAGCGGGATCCACCTACGAGCAGTACTTC
NA	TRBJ2-7	TRBV29-1	few	CSVEDPVDYEQYF	TGCAGCGTTGAAGATCCAGTGGATTACGAGCAGTACTTC
NA	TRBJ1-3	TRBV28	few	CASSYGNTIYF	TGTGCCAGCTCTTATGGAAACACCATATATTTT
NA	TRBJ2-1	TRBV29-1	NA	CSGVRDNNEQFF	TGCAGCGGGGTCCGGGACAACAATGAGCAGTTCTTC
NA	TRBJ2-5	TRBV18	NA	CASSPLSANQETQYF	TGTGCCAGCTCACCTCTTAGCGCAAACCAAGAGACCCAGTACTTC
NA	TRBJ2-1	TRBV10-3	few	CAISELLAAYNEQFF	TGTGCCATCAGTGAGTTATTAGCGGCCTACAATGAGCAGTTCTTC
NA	TRBJ1-2	TRBV7-9	NA	CASSLPDRPNYGYTF	TGTGCCAGCAGCTTGCCGGACAGACCCAACTATGGCTACACCTTC
NA	TRBJ2-1	TRBV2	NA	CASHEGGKQFF	TGTGCCAGCCATGAGGGAGGTAAGCAGTTCTTC
NA	TRBJ2-7	TRBV7-6	few	CASSLADLDYEQYF	TGTGCCAGCAGCTTAGCGGACCTCGACTACGAGCAGTACTTC
TRBD1	TRBJ1-5	TRBV7-2	NA	CASSLTGGRGEPQHF	TGTGCCAGCAGCTTAACAGGGGGGCGCGGGGAGCCCCAGCATTTT
TRBD2	TRBJ2-1	TRBV27	NA	CASSLLGIAGFCNEQFF	TGCGCCAGCAGTTTACTGGGTATAGCGGGTTTTTGCAATGAGCAGTTCTTC
NA	TRBJ2-5	TRBV21-1	few	CASTPGTTQETQYF	TGTGCCAGCACCCCCGGGACTACCCAAGAGACCCAGTACTTC
NA	TRBJ1-1	TRBV20-1	NA	CSARAGQASTEAFF	TGCAGTGCTAGAGCAGGTCAAGCATCCACTGAAGCTTTCTTT
NA	TRBJ2-1	TRBV20-1	NA	CSARDLLGHTQFF	TGCAGTGCTAGAGATCTGCTGGGCCACACCCAGTTCTTC